The present T cell receptor (beta chain) was sequenced within a study of identical twins. V lost 3 bases to trimming and J lost 8 bases, with 8 bases between them. Germline CDR1 reads LNHNV; CDR2 reads YYDKDF (reference sequence). The CDR3 loop spans 12 amino acids. Each CDR3 protein gets one entry after TCRdb re-called the 5' RACE reads with MiXCR. The table records hundreds of thousands of distinct CDR3 sequences, 24% of them present only once. These data were also filed under a second study, of T cells expressing NK-cell markers. From that paper: TCR beta repertoires came from sorted CD3+CD56+NKG2C+, CD3+CD56+NKG2C- and CD3+CD56-NKG2C+ T cells.

Sequencing input: CD4+ T cells sorted from blood. This clonotype was sampled from a woman younger than 30 in good health. The chain links TRBV15 to TRBJ2-1; no definite D call. CDR3 region: CATSRASYEQFF. Here the CDR3 DNA reads TGTGCCACCAGCAGGGCTTCTTATGAGCAGTTCTTC.